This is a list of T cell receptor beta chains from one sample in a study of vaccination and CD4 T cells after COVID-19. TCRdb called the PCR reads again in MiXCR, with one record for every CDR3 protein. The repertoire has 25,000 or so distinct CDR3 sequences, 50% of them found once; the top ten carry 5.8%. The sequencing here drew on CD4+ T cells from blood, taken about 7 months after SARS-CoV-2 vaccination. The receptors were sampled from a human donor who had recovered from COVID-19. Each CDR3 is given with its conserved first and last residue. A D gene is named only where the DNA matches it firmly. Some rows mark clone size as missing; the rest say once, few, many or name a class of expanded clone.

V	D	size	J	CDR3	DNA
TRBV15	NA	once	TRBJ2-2	CATSSKTGNTGELFF	TGTGCCACCAGCAGTAAGACAGGGAACACCGGGGAGCTGTTTTTT
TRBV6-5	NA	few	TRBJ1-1	CASSSHRGGMLAEAFF	TGTGCCAGCAGTTCCCATCGAGGGGGAATGTTGGCTGAAGCTTTCTTT
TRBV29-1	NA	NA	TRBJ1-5	CSAVGSENQPQHF	TGCAGCGCTGTCGGGTCGGAAAATCAGCCCCAGCATTTT
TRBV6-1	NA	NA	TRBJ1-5	CASSRLGSFNQPQHF	TGTGCCAGCAGCCGACTAGGGAGCTTCAATCAGCCCCAGCATTTT
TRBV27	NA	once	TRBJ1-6	CASSSNSPLHF	TGTGCCAGCAGTTCTAATTCACCCCTCCACTTT
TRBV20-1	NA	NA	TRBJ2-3	CSAILGGPGDTQYF	TGCAGTGCTATACTCGGGGGGCCCGGAGATACGCAGTATTTT
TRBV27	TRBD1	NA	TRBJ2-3	CASSLTGASTDTQYF	TGTGCCAGCAGTTTGACAGGGGCTAGCACAGATACGCAGTATTTT
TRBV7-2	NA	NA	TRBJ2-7	CASSLGHTSYEQYF	TGTGCCAGCAGCTTAGGACACACTTCCTACGAGCAGTACTTC
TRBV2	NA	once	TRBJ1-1	CASSVRSVRSEAFF	TGTGCCAGCAGCGTCAGGTCCGTGAGGTCTGAAGCTTTCTTT
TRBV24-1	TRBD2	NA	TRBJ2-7	CATSDLGTSGYYEQCF	TGTGCCACCAGTGATCTCGGGACTAGCGGTTACTACGAGCAGTGCTTC
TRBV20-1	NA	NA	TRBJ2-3	CSARGLAPPDTQYF	TGCAGTGCTAGAGGTTTAGCGCCCCCTGATACGCAGTATTTT
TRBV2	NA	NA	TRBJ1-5	CASSASQNNQPQHF	TGTGCCAGCAGTGCATCACAAAACAATCAGCCCCAGCATTTT
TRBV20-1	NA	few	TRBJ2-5	CSARDPEGPETQYF	TGCAGTGCTAGAGATCCTGAGGGCCCAGAGACCCAGTACTTC
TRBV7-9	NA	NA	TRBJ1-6	CASSLNEGGSPLHF	TGTGCCAGCAGCCTAAACGAGGGCGGCTCACCCCTCCACTTT
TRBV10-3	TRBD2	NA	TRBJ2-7	CAISAGLGNPIEQYF	TGTGCCATCAGTGCGGGACTAGGGAATCCTATCGAGCAGTACTTC
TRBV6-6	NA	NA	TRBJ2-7	CASSDPLNWATYEQYF	TGTGCCAGCAGTGATCCGCTCAACTGGGCCACCTACGAGCAGTACTTC
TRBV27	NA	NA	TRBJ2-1	CASTLRSPYNEQFF	TGTGCCAGCACCCTCCGGAGCCCCTACAATGAGCAGTTCTTC
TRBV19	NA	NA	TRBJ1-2	CASSIDRVGGYTF	TGTGCCAGTAGTATAGACAGGGTCGGTGGCTACACCTTC
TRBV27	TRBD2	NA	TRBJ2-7	CASSVLAGLYEQYF	TGTGCCAGCAGCGTACTAGCGGGATTGTACGAGCAGTACTTC
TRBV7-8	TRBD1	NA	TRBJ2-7	CASSSGRQGKLAYEQYF	TGTGCCAGCAGCTCTGGTAGACAGGGCAAATTAGCCTACGAGCAGTACTTC
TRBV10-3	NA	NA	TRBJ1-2	CAISNGQLKGYTF	TGTGCCATCAGCAACGGACAACTAAAGGGCTACACCTTC
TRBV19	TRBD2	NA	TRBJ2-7	CASSMRREDTTYEQYF	TGTGCCAGTAGTATGCGGCGGGAGGACACAACCTACGAGCAGTACTTC
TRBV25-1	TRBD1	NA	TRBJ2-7	CASSGGQSSYEQYF	TGTGCCAGCAGTGGGGGACAGAGCTCCTACGAGCAGTACTTC
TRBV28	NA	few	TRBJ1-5	CASSFLIKPQHF	TGTGCCAGCAGTTTCCTAATTAAGCCCCAGCATTTT
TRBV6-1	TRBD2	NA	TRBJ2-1	CASQVGGGRWNEQFF	TGTGCCAGCCAGGTTGGTGGCGGGAGGTGGAATGAGCAGTTCTTC
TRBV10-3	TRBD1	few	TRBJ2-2	CAIRGQDTGELFF	TGTGCCATCAGAGGACAGGACACCGGGGAGCTGTTTTTT
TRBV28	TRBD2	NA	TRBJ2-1	CASSTSGRNYNEQFF	TGTGCCAGCAGTACAAGCGGGAGGAACTACAATGAGCAGTTCTTC
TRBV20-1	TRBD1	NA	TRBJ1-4	CSARGTGVGEKLFF	TGCAGTGCTAGAGGTACAGGGGTGGGTGAAAAACTGTTTTTT
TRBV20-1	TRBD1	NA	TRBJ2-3	CSARATGADTQYF	TGCAGTGCTAGGGCCACAGGGGCGGATACGCAGTATTTT
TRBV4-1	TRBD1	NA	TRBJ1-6	CASSFEGQGYSYNSPLHF	TGCGCCAGCAGCTTTGAAGGACAGGGGTACTCCTATAATTCACCCCTCCACTTT
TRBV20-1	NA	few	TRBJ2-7	CSARGDREVYEQYF	TGCAGTGCTAGAGGTGATCGTGAGGTATACGAGCAGTACTTC
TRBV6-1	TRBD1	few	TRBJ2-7	CASSQGWGQVIYEQYF	TGTGCCAGCAGCCAGGGATGGGGACAGGTAATATACGAGCAGTACTTC
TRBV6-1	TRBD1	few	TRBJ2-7	CASSRTGFYEQYF	TGTGCCAGCAGCAGGACAGGGTTTTACGAGCAGTACTTC
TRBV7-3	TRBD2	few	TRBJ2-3	CASSGGLAGTDTQYF	TGTGCCAGCAGCGGCGGACTAGCGGGAACAGATACGCAGTATTTT
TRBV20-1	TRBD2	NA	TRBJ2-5	CSARLAGRGGETQYF	TGCAGTGCTAGACTAGCGGGACGCGGAGGGGAGACCCAGTACTTC
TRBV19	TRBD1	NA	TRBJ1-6	CASRPRDRYSPLHF	TGTGCCAGTAGACCCCGGGACAGGTATTCACCCCTCCACTTT
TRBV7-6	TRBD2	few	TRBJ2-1	CASSLSGGSYNEQFF	TGTGCCAGCAGCCTTAGCGGGGGATCGTACAATGAGCAGTTCTTC
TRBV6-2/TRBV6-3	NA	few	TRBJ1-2	CASRPPEGRRGYGYTF	TGTGCCAGCAGACCCCCGGAGGGCCGGCGCGGCTATGGCTACACCTTC
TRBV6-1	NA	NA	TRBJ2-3	CASSEASASTDTQYF	TGTGCCAGCAGTGAGGCTAGCGCCAGCACAGATACGCAGTATTTT
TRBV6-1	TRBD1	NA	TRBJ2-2	CASSRDRSTGELFF	TGTGCCAGCAGTCGGGACAGGAGCACCGGGGAGCTGTTTTTT
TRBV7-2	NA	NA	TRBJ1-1	CASSQVGDPNTEAFF	TGTGCCAGCAGCCAGGTAGGGGACCCCAACACTGAAGCTTTCTTT
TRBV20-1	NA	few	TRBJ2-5	CSANLRDSGLETQYF	TGCAGTGCTAACCTCCGGGACTCGGGATTGGAGACCCAGTACTTC
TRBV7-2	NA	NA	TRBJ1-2	CASSLLDTSVSGYTF	TGTGCCAGCAGCTTATTAGACACCAGCGTGAGCGGCTACACCTTC
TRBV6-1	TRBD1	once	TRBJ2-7	CATGTDSYEQYF	TGTGCCACCGGGACAGACTCCTACGAGCAGTACTTC
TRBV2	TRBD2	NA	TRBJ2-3	CASSVGGSTDTQYF	TGTGCCAGCAGCGTGGGAGGGAGCACAGATACGCAGTATTTT
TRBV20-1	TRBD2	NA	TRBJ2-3	CGVQATSGSVGLGRTDTQYF	TGCGGTGTTCAGGCGACTAGCGGGAGTGTAGGTTTGGGGCGCACAGATACGCAGTATTTT
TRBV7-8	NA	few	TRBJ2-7	CASSPSLYEQYF	TGTGCCAGCAGCCCCTCATTGTACGAGCAGTACTTC
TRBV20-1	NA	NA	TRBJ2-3	CSARDPVGRLQYF	TGCAGTGCTAGAGACCCAGTGGGGCGTTTGCAGTATTTT
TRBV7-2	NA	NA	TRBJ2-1	CASSFFREEQFF	TGTGCCAGCAGCTTCTTTCGGGAAGAGCAGTTCTTC
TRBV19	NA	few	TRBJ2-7	CASSDYAASSYEQYF	TGTGCCAGTAGTGACTATGCCGCCAGCTCCTACGAGCAGTACTTC
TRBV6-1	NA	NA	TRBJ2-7	CASSRTGSYEQYF	TGTGCCAGCAGTCGGACGGGTTCCTACGAGCAGTACTTC
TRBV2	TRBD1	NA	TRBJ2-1	CASSETRRDSLLF	TGTGCCAGCAGTGAAACTAGACGGGACAGTCTTCTCTTC
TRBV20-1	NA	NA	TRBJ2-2	CSVSRSKWTGELFF	TGCAGTGTTTCAAGGTCAAAGTGGACCGGGGAGCTGTTTTTT
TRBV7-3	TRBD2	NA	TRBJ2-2	CASSLSASGNTGELFF	TGTGCCAGCAGCTTGTCGGCTAGCGGGAACACCGGGGAGCTGTTTTTT
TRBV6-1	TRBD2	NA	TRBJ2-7	CASRLLAGPYEQYF	TGTGCCAGCAGACTTCTAGCGGGACCCTACGAGCAGTACTTC
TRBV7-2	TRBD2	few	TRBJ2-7	CASSTRTSGSQLEQYF	TGTGCCAGCAGCACACGGACTAGCGGGAGTCAGCTCGAGCAGTACTTC
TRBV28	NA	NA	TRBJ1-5	CASSLRGRGRNQPQHF	TGTGCCAGCAGTTTAAGGGGTAGGGGACGAAATCAGCCCCAGCATTTT
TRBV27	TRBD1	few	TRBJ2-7	CASRRQGPYEQYF	TGTGCCAGCAGGAGACAGGGACCCTACGAGCAGTACTTC
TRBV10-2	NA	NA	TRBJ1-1	CASSEGVNTEAFF	TGCGCCAGCAGTGAGGGGGTCAACACTGAAGCTTTCTTT